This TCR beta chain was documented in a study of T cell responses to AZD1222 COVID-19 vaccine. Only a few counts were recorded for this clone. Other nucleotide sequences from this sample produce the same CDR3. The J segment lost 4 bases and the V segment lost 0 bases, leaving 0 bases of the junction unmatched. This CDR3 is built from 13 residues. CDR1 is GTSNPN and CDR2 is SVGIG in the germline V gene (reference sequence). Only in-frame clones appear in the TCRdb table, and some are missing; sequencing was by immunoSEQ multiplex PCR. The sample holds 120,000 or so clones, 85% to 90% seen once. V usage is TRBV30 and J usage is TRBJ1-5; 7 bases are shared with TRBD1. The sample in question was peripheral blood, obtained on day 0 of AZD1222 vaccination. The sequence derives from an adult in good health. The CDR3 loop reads CAWSVQGNQPQHF. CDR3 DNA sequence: TGTGCCTGGAGTGTACAGGGGAATCAGCCCCAGCATTTT.